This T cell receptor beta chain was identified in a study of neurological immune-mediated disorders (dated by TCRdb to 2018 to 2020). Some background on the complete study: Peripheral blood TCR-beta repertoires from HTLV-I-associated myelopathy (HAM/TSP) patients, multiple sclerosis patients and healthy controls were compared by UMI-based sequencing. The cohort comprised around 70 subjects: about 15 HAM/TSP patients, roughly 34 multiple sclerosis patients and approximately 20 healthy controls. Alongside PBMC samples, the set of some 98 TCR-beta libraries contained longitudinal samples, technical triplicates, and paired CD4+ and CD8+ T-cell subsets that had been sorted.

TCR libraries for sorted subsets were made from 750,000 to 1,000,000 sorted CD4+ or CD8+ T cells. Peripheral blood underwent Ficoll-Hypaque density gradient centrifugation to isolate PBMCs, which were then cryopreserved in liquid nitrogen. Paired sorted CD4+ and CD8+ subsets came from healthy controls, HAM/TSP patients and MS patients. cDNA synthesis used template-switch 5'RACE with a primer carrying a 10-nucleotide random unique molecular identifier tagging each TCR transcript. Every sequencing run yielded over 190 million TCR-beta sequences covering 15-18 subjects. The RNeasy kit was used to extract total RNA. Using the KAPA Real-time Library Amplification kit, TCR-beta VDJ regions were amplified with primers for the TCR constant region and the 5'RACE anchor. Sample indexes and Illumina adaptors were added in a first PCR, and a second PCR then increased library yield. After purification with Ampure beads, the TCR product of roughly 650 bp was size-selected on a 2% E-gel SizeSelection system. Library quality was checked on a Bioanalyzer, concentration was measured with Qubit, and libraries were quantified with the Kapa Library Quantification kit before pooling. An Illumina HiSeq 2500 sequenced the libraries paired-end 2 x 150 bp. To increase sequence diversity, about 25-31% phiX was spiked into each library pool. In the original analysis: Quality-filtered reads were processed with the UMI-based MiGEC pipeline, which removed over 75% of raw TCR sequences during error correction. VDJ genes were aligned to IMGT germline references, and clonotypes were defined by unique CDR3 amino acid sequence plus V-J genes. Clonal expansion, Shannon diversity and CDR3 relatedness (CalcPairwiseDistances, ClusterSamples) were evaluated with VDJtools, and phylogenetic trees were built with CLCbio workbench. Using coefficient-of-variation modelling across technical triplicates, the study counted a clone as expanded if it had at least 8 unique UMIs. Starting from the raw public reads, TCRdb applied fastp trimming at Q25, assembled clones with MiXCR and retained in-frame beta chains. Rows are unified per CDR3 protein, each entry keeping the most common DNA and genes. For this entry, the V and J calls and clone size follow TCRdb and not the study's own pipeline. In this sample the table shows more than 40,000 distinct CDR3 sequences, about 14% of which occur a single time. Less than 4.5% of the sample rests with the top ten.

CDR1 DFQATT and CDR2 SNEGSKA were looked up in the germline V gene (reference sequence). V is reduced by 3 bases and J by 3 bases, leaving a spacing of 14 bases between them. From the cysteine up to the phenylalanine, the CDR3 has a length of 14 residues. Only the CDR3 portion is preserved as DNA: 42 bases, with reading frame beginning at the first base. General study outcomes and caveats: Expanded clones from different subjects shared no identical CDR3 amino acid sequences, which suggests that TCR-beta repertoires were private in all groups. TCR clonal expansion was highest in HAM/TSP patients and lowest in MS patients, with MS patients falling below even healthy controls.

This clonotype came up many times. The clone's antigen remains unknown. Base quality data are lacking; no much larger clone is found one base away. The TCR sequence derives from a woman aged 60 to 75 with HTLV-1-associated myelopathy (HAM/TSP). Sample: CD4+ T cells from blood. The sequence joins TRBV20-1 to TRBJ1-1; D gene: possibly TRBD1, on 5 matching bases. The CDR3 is CSASPDSAYTEAFF. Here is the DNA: TGCAGTGCTAGCCCTGACAGTGCCTACACTGAAGCTTTCTTT.